This T cell receptor (beta chain) emerged from a study of shared clonotypes between healthy human individuals (dated by TCRdb to 2019 to 2021). Concerning the study at large: A few men and a couple of women, aged 18 to 49 years, made up the cohort. For each donor, CD4 naive and CD4 memory were each given three plates, CD8 naive was given two plates, and CD8 memory was given one plate. To estimate repertoire size and how much clonotypes are shared between individuals, the study performed deep sequencing of blood TCR repertoires from a handful of healthy adults. Libraries were prepared and TCR repertoires were sequenced by different laboratories using diverse techniques, in order to increase sequencing depth and limit assay-specific biases. Between about 0.9 and 9 billion PBMCs per donor were obtained by leukapheresis. Broad study findings and their caveats: Naive subsets generally had larger estimated clonotype richness than memory subsets. Because the study included a small number of donors, the genetic and exposure-history diversity represented was limited. Incomplete sequencing was indicated by rarefaction of sorted-subset datasets, despite the large sequencing depth. Based on pairwise subsampling, the degree of clonotype sharing among donors was expected to be affected by sequencing depth. Only blood was sampled, and tissue TCR repertoires likely differ from those in blood. When a few donors were compared, the shared fraction of clonotypes was about 5% for naive CD4, 3.5% to 4% for naive CD8, 2.3% for memory CD4, and around 0.4% for memory CD8. Compared with non-shared clonotypes, clonotypes shared by all four sorted-subset donors had higher generation probabilities.

Of note for this clone: No antigen is known for it. No quality values exist for individual bases; no much larger clone is one base distant. The identical CDR3 is also encoded by other nucleotide sequences in the sample.

Using the deep immunoSEQ assay, multiplex PCR amplified TCR CDR3 regions from genomic DNA. Extracted genomic DNA from each cell subset was distributed evenly across all wells of several immunoSEQ 96-well plates, and each plate was treated as a replicate. For sorted subsets, roughly 200 ng of genomic DNA, equivalent to tens of thousands of T cell genomes, went into each replicate PCR. The purified libraries were quantified using a Qubit 3.0 fluorometer, sized with a Bioanalyzer 2100, and then quantified again using the KAPA Library Quantification kit. Every immunoSEQ 96-well plate was sequenced on a dedicated single-read 150-cycle Illumina NextSeq 550 flow cell. The paper's processing steps were these. Because the immunoSEQ output included only junctional sequences and no quality scores, the filtering could not be the same as the filtering used for full-length reads. Sequences were annotated with PyIR, a Python wrapper for IgBLAST v1.9, and V/J genes and CDR3 were assigned using IMGT germline references. Reads with weak V/J assignments (E-value above 1e-6), missing CDR3, stop codons, out-of-frame junctions, or ambiguous translated residues were removed. V3J clonotypes were defined as sequences sharing the same inferred V gene, J gene, and CDR3 amino acid sequence. To compute the percentage overlap between repertoires, the number of shared unique clonotypes was divided by the size of the smaller repertoire. Three approaches were used to assess repertoire richness: RTK rarefaction, the Chao1 estimator, and Recon v2.1 estimates of unobserved clonotypes. OLGA was used to compute generation probabilities for all TCRbeta clonotypes that the gDNA method yielded from a few donors. TCRdb holds this immuneACCESS table with in-frame rearrangements only. Some clones are missing; in checked studies, unresolved V genes explain under half, and the rest has no known cause. V, J and clone size derive from that table, while D and trimming were established from the DNA sequence. The sample profile shows about 2.1 million clones; under 95% of them were found once. The leading ten clones occupy 1.7% of the sample.

For the CD8 naive samples, CD45RO-negative cells were positively selected for CCR7, yielding a CD45RA+CCR7+ population from which TemRA cells were excluded. The donors were healthy, HIV-negative adults who had no recently reported acute infections or vaccinations. Every donor was a Caucasian adult residing in Nashville, Tennessee, USA. After blood collection by leukapheresis, PBMCs were isolated using Ficoll-Histopaque density gradient centrifugation and then cryopreserved in the vapor phase of liquid nitrogen. Analytical flow cytometry was used to check the purity and quantity of each magnetically sorted T cell population. Each sorted fraction had its genomic DNA isolated and then quantified by UV absorbance on a Nanodrop 2000c. Sequencing was carried out using naive CD8+ T cells from PBMCs. The cell subset or site label of this sample denotes: CD45RA+CCR7+. This TCR came from a man younger than 35 in good health. Some clones in this sample may be carry-over from other donors' samples.

The CDR3 region has the sequence CASSLAGTGDYEQYF. DNA sequence: TGTGCCAGCAGCTTGGCCGGGACAGGAGACTACGAGCAGTACTTC. The chain links TRBV7-8 with TRBJ2-7; 8 nucleotides in the junction match TRBD1. CDR1 and CDR2 are read off the germline V gene as SGHVS and FQNEAQ. V and J are trimmed by 3 bases and 3 bases, and the gene matches miss 7 bases of the junction. From its cysteine to its phenylalanine, the CDR3 spans 15 amino acids. The read is trimmed to its CDR3 DNA, 45 bases read in frame from base 1.